This TCR beta chain is drawn from a study of OX40 agonist ivuxolimab in advanced cancers. For the wider study: Ivuxolimab was a fully human IgG2 agonistic monoclonal antibody targeting the costimulatory receptor OX40 (CD134). Prior anti-PD-1, anti-PD-L1 or anti-CTLA-4 therapy was permitted, and 40% of dose-escalation patients had received checkpoint inhibitors. Of the approximately 50 dose-escalation patients, hepatocellular carcinoma was present in about 20, melanoma in some 15, renal cell carcinoma in 9 and head and neck cancer in 9. Intravenous ivuxolimab was administered to patients every 2 weeks at six dose levels: 0.01, 0.1, 0.3, 1.5, 3 and 10 mg/kg. Partial responses were achieved by three dose-escalation patients, of whom one had hepatocellular carcinoma and two had cutaneous melanoma. In the dose-escalation cohort, 70% to 90% of patients were male, and the mean age was roughly 60 years with a range of roughly 20 to 80. Peripheral TCRbeta sequencing was intended to test whether TCR sequence diversity was altered and clonal T-cell expansion was caused by ivuxolimab. The paper describes the monotherapy dose-escalation part (N of about 47 patients) of the phase I trial of ivuxolimab.

Regarding this clone: What this receptor recognizes is not known. No clone much larger than this one lies a single base away; base qualities are absent.

Patients with autoimmune disease history or receiving systemic immunosuppression were excluded from the trial. In every dose cohort, peripheral blood was drawn for TCR sequencing at baseline, cycle 4 day 1, and cycle 7 day 1. The samples were taken from a phase I, first-in-human, multicenter, open-label dose-escalation trial of ivuxolimab. Adults with locally advanced or metastatic melanoma, renal cell carcinoma, hepatocellular carcinoma or head and neck squamous cell carcinoma were enrolled in the trial. Before TCR sequencing, CD4+ and CD8+ T cells were separately sorted from peripheral blood. On the study overall, not on this receptor specifically: At doses from 0.1 to 3.0 mg/kg, clonal expansion was seen in both CD4+ and CD8+ blood T cells between baseline and week 6. On average, CD8+ T cells showed more expanded clones than CD4+ T cells after ivuxolimab. In the 0.1-3.0 mg/kg groups, partial responders were among the patients with the lowest normalized peripheral clonal expansion, particularly in CD8+ T cells. The antigen specificity of the clonally expanded peripheral T cells was not determined. Low levels of normalized T-cell clonal expansion were also seen in some patients who did not respond.

Genomic DNA was isolated from the sorted cells so that the TCRbeta CDR3 region could be sequenced. TCRbeta CDR3 regions were sequenced using the immunoSEQ Assay. TCRdb retrieved this table from immuneACCESS and kept in-frame rearrangements only. Not all clones are present; in checked studies, unresolved V genes account for under half, and no reason is known for the remainder. The sample table records 100,000 to 150,000 clones; roughly 91% of these occur just once. The ten most abundant clones make up approximately 1% of the sample. The V end loses 0 bases and the J end loses 4 bases, and a stretch of 8 bases separates them. Taken from cysteine to phenylalanine, the CDR3 has 15 residues. Just CDR3 DNA is preserved here, 45 bases in frame from base 1. Taken from the germline V gene, the CDR1 and CDR2 loops are SGDLS and YYNGEE.

Here the chain combines TRBV9 and TRBJ2-6, with the D gene uncertain. The sequence was obtained from an adult with an advanced solid tumor such as melanoma, head and neck, liver or kidney cancer. The sample in question was CD4+ or CD8+ T cells sorted from blood, obtained in a trial of the OX40 agonist ivuxolimab. The bases read TGTGCCAGCAGCGTAGCGGACCTCGGGGCCAACGTCCTGACTTTC. Translated, this is CASSVADLGANVLTF. Beyond the CDR3, the reference TRBV9 and TRBJ2-6 genes provide the residues; the full variable domain reads: DSGVTQTPKHLITATGQRVTLRCSPRSGDLSVYWYQQSLDQGLQFLIQYYNGEERAKGNILERFSAQQFPDLHSELNLSSLELGDSALYFCASSVADLGANVLTFGAGSRLTVL.